Presented here are 30 T cell receptor beta chains from one specimen sequenced in a study of monozygotic twins with inflammatory bowel disease. TCRdb reanalyzed the 5' RACE reads, giving one entry per CDR3 protein sequence and no DNA. This sample's table has 200,000 to 250,000 distinct CDR3 sequences. Material for sequencing was blood. The receptor source for this set is a human donor with ulcerative colitis or Crohn's disease, or a healthy co-twin of an affected twin (not recorded which).

This sequence joins TRBV7-3 and TRBJ1-1; TCRdb returns TRBD1, unconfirmable since there is no DNA. Germline CDR1 SGHTA, CDR2 FQGTGA. The CDR3 extends over 15 amino acids. CDR3 sequence: CASSFHGGMNTEAFF.

The chain has TRBV19 and TRBJ2-4; TCRdb selects TRBD2, and the lack of DNA leaves this call unchecked. From germline, CDR1 is LNHDA and CDR2 SQIVND (reference sequence). The CDR3 is 15 residues long. The CDR3 is CASKGSGSGLNIQYF.

The J gene is TRBJ2-1, the V gene TRBV20-1; TCRdb's D call, TRBD1, is unchecked because there is no DNA. This CDR3 spans 15 amino acids. Germline V gene sequence: CDR1 DFQATT, CDR2 SNEGSKA (reference sequence). CDR3 protein: CSARAGAGGYNEQFF.

The chain carries TRBV5-1 and TRBJ1-1. The CDR3 contains 14 residues. Per the germline V gene, CDR1 is SGHRS and CDR2 is YFSETQ. The CDR3 sequence is CASSLLDRNTEAFF. Looking up the rest from reference TRBV5-1 and TRBJ1-1 gives the full variable domain: KAGVTQTPRYLIKTRGQQVTLSCSPISGHRSVSWYQQTPGQGLQFLFEYFSETQRNKGNFPGRFSGRQFSNSRSEMNVSTLELGDSALYLCASSLLDRNTEAFFGQGTRLTVV.

The chain couples TRBV18 to TRBJ1-2. CDR1 and CDR2 from the germline V gene are KGHSH and LQKENI. The CDR3 runs 13 residues. CDR3 sequence: CASSPQRDRGYTF.

The chain has TRBV4-1 and TRBJ2-2; with no DNA, the TCRdb D assignment of TRBD2 cannot be verified. Germline assignment: CDR1 MGHRA and CDR2 YSYEKL. CDR3 length: 16 amino acids. CDR3 sequence: CASSQVISGGPGELFF.

The gene calls are TRBV24-1 and TRBJ2-1; TCRdb outputs TRBD1, but without DNA this stays unchecked. The CDR3 spans 16 residues. The germline CDR1 and CDR2 sequences are KGHDR and SFDVKD. The CDR3 protein is CATSDLQNPGKGEQFF.

The chain couples TRBV29-1 to TRBJ2-2; the D call of TRBD2 rests on TCRdb alone, since no DNA is present to check it. In germline, CDR1 is SQVTM, CDR2 ANQGSEA. The CDR3 is 14 amino acids. The CDR3 loop reads CSVHGGRGTGELFF.

The CDR3 is CASPGQRNTEAFF. The chain is built from TRBV5-8 and TRBJ1-1; checking the TCRdb D call of TRBD1 is not possible without DNA. CDR1 and CDR2 from the germline V gene are SGHTS and YDEGEE. The CDR3 covers 13 residues.

This sequence joins TRBV19 and TRBJ1-5; TCRdb indicates TRBD1, and absent DNA this call remains unverified. The CDR3 runs 15 residues. Germline loops: CDR1 LNHDA, CDR2 SQIVND (reference sequence). CDR3 residues: CASTGGTGTNQPQHF. Full variable domain (rest looked up from reference TRBV19 and TRBJ1-5): DGGITQSPKYLFRKEGQNVTLSCEQNLNHDAMYWYRQDPGQGLRLIYYSQIVNDFQKGDIAEGYSVSREKKESFPLTVTSAQKNPTAFYLCASTGGTGTNQPQHFGDGTRLSIL.

This chain joins TRBV19 and TRBJ1-5. CDR1 LNHDA and CDR2 SQIVND come from the germline V gene (reference sequence). There are 13 residues in the CDR3. The CDR3: CASSIGLDQPQHF. Looking up the rest from reference TRBV19 and TRBJ1-5 gives the full variable domain: DGGITQSPKYLFRKEGQNVTLSCEQNLNHDAMYWYRQDPGQGLRLIYYSQIVNDFQKGDIAEGYSVSREKKESFPLTVTSAQKNPTAFYLCASSIGLDQPQHFGDGTRLSIL.

The chain links TRBV19 to TRBJ1-1. Germline V gene lookup returns CDR1 LNHDA and CDR2 SQIVND (reference sequence). The CDR3 runs 14 residues. CDR3 loop: CASRRTAMNTEAFF.

The rearrangement joins TRBV6-1 to TRBJ1-2; TCRdb selects TRBD1, and the lack of DNA leaves this call unchecked. Germline assignment: CDR1 MNHNS and CDR2 SASEGT. CDR3 size: 14 residues. The CDR3 is CASSPDRGGSGYTF.

V usage is TRBV5-1 and J usage is TRBJ2-1; TCRdb designates TRBD2, a call that cannot be tested without DNA. CDR3 size: 14 residues. The germline V gene has CDR1 SGHRS and CDR2 YFSETQ. The CDR3 loop is CASSVGLVGNEQFF.

The chain couples TRBV7-2 to TRBJ2-2; TCRdb picks TRBD1, but there is no DNA to check that call. The CDR3 length is 16 residues. The V gene's germline CDR1 is SGHTA and CDR2 FQGNSA. The CDR3 loop reads CASSPGPGQGAGELFF.

The chain employs TRBV7-6 and TRBJ2-3; TCRdb names TRBD1, which stays unverified in the absence of DNA. Germline-derived CDR1 and CDR2 are SGHVS and FNYEAQ. This CDR3 spans 20 amino acids. The CDR3 region is CASSLLGGGGLITSTDTQYF.

J is TRBJ1-1 and V is TRBV7-9. Germline lookup yields CDR1 SEHNR and CDR2 FQNEAQ (reference sequence). The CDR3 sequence is 12 residues long. CDR3 sequence reads: CASSSLGMGAFF.

The chain combines TRBV4-2 with TRBJ2-1; the D call of TRBD2 rests on TCRdb alone, since no DNA is present to check it. This CDR3 is built from 19 residues. Germline lookup yields CDR1 LGHNA and CDR2 YNFKEQ. The CDR3 is CASSPAGLAGDPPYNEQFF.

The chain uses TRBV20-1 and TRBJ2-1; TCRdb indicates TRBD2, and absent DNA this call remains unverified. Germline V gene lookup returns CDR1 DFQATT and CDR2 SNEGSKA (reference sequence). CDR3 length equals 16 residues. The CDR3 reads CSAPSLAGSSYNEQFF.

This chain joins TRBV2 and TRBJ1-3; with no DNA, the TCRdb D assignment of TRBD1 cannot be verified. The CDR3 has 14 residues. CDR1 is SNHLY, CDR2 FYNNEI, per germline. CDR3 protein: CASEQGAVGNTIYF.

The V gene is TRBV20-1, the J gene TRBJ1-1; the D gene TCRdb calls, TRBD1, cannot be checked with no DNA. Looked up from germline, CDR1 is DFQATT and CDR2 is SNEGSKA (reference sequence). The CDR3 contains 13 residues. The CDR3 sequence: CSARYRGNTEAFF.

The chain couples TRBV30 to TRBJ1-4; TCRdb's D call, TRBD1, is unchecked because there is no DNA. CDR1 GTSNPN and CDR2 SVGIG come from the germline V gene (reference sequence). This CDR3 is 14 amino acids long. The CDR3 loop reads CAWSLQGLGEKLFF.

The gene calls are TRBV27 and TRBJ2-4; there is no DNA to check the TCRdb D call of TRBD1. The CDR3 is 13 amino acids. Germline CDR1 MNHEY, CDR2 SMNVEV (reference sequence). CDR3 protein: CASSPLDTLIQYF.

CDR3 loop: CASSSDNYDYTF. This chain links TRBV5-1 with TRBJ1-2. The length of the CDR3 is 12 residues. Looked up from germline, CDR1 is SGHRS and CDR2 is YFSETQ.

The chain recombines TRBV5-1 with TRBJ2-3; TCRdb names TRBD1, which stays unverified in the absence of DNA. The CDR3 extends over 15 amino acids. In germline, CDR1 is SGHRS, CDR2 YFSETQ. Here the CDR3 reads CASSNGGGTTDTQYF.

V usage is TRBV5-1 and J usage is TRBJ2-1; TCRdb's D call of TRBD1 is untestable without DNA. CDR1 and CDR2 (germline): SGHRS, YFSETQ. The CDR3 spans 14 residues. The CDR3 protein is CASTPGTGKNEQFF.

The rearrangement links TRBV10-3 to TRBJ2-5; the D call from TCRdb, TRBD1, cannot be confirmed without DNA. The CDR3 length is 13 residues. The germline gives CDR1 ENHRY, CDR2 SYGVKD. CDR3 loop: CAIRNGEGETQYF.

The chain couples TRBV6-2 or TRBV6-3 to TRBJ2-1; the TCRdb call, TRBD2, lacks DNA for checking. Germline-derived CDR1 and CDR2 are MNHEY and SVGEGT. The length of the CDR3 is 15 residues. CDR3: CASRSGTSNLNEQFF.

The chain joins TRBV7-9 to TRBJ2-3; TCRdb calls TRBD1, which cannot be checked without DNA. The germline V gene encodes CDR1 SEHNR and CDR2 FQNEAQ (reference sequence). The CDR3 contains 16 residues. The CDR3 loop reads CASSSLLGAGTDTQYF.

The chain uses TRBV12-3 or TRBV12-4 and TRBJ1-4; TCRdb outputs TRBD1, but without DNA this stays unchecked. The CDR3 length is 14 residues. CDR3: CASTKTGGHEKLFF.